Following are 10 T cell receptor beta chains from one sample sequenced in a study of metastatic and nonmetastatic thyroid tumors. TCRdb called clones again from the PCR reads with MiXCR. The sample yields tens of thousands of clones, approximately 20% seen once. All patients were untreated before thyroid surgery. Sequenced sample: blood. The receptors stem from a female donor with papillary thyroid cancer or a benign thyroid nodule (not recorded which). Some clones in this sample may be carry-over from other donors' samples.

This clone is labeled medium-sized (0.01 to 0.1%). This chain connects TRBV6-2 or TRBV6-3 to TRBJ1-2; D is uncertain. The ends were cut back, 2 bases at V and 8 bases at J, with 18 bases in the middle. This CDR3 contains 15 residues. CDR1 MNHEY and CDR2 SVGEGT come from the germline V gene. CDR3 loop: CASSYPFGENLGYTF. The CDR3 DNA reads TGTGCCAGCAGTTACCCGTTCGGGGAGAACCTGGGCTACACCTTC.

There are a few counts of this clone. Given a much more abundant clone one base away, this may be a read error. The genes are TRBV20-1 and TRBJ1-4, with D perhaps TRBD1 (5 bases). This CDR3 has 15 residues. CDR1 is DFQATT and CDR2 is SNEGSKA in the germline V gene (reference sequence). The CDR3: CSAAPGRGRNGKLFF. The CDR3 DNA follows: TGCAGTGCGGCCCCAGGGAGAGGTCGTAATGGAAAACTGTTTTTT.

This clone is judged medium-sized. The CDR3 sequence is CASNTWTDTGNTIYF. CDR3 nucleotide sequence: TGTGCCAGCAACACCTGGACAGATACTGGAAACACCATATATTTT. The V and J genes are TRBV6-2 or TRBV6-3 and TRBJ1-3, with TRBD1 as a possible D gene (6 bases). The V gene's germline CDR1 is MNHEY and CDR2 SVGEGT. The CDR3 covers 15 residues. V lost 7 bases, J lost 2 bases, and 15 bases lay in between.

This clone was seen ten or more times. The chain is built from TRBV12-3 or TRBV12-4 and TRBJ2-7; D possibly corresponds to TRBD2 (5 bases). Trimming shortened V by 5 bases and J by 4 bases, and 12 bases separated the two germline ends. The CDR3 consists of 13 residues. The CDR3 protein is CASSPTSAYEQYF. CDR3 coding DNA: TGTGCCAGCAGTCCCACTAGTGCTTACGAGCAGTACTTC.

This clone was observed a handful of times. The conserved phenylalanine or tryptophan normally closing the CDR3 is absent here, so this likely arose from a read error. The chain employs TRBV10-1 and TRBJ2-2; D ambiguous. Trimming shortened V by 1 base and J by 2 bases, and 8 bases separated the two germline ends. This CDR3 is built from 15 residues. The germline CDR1 and CDR2 sequences are WNHNN and SYGVQD (reference sequence). DNA of the CDR3: TGCGCCAGCAGTGAGTGGGCAACCAACACCGGGGAGCTGTTTCTT. Translated, it gives CASSEWATNTGELFL.

This clone was seen repeatedly, ten times or more. Mismatch with germline at one junction end may stem from a read error. The chain employs TRBV20-1 and TRBJ1-1; TRBD1 matches 7 bases. Germline lookup yields CDR1 DFQATT and CDR2 SNEGSKA (reference sequence). CDR3 length: 11 amino acids. CDR3 coding DNA: TGCAGTGCTACCACAGGGGTCCAAAGCGTTTTT. This sequence encodes CSATTGVQSVF.

This clone was observed at least ten times. CDR3 loop: CASSFYENTEAFF. CDR3 bases: TGTGCCAGCAGCTTCTATGAGAACACTGAAGCTTTCTTT. The chain recombines TRBV7-2 with TRBJ1-1; the D is unclear. Per the germline V gene, CDR1 is SGHTA and CDR2 is FQGNSA. The CDR3 is 13 residues long. Between the trimmed V and J ends, which lost 3 bases and 1 base, there was a span of 6 bases.

This clone showed up many times. This chain connects TRBV7-2 to TRBJ2-1, with 8 bases lining up with TRBD2. Trimming cost V 0 bases and J 3 bases; bases outside gene matches: 1. This CDR3 is 15 amino acids long. Germline CDR1 and CDR2: SGHTA and FQGNSA. The CDR3 loop is CASSLASGVYNEQFF. DNA of the CDR3: TGTGCCAGCAGCTTAGCTAGCGGGGTCTACAATGAGCAGTTCTTC.

This clone ranks as medium-sized. This chain links TRBV6-2 or TRBV6-3 with TRBJ2-2; the D gene could be TRBD1 or TRBD2 (5 bases each). CDR3 length: 14 residues. CDR1 and CDR2 (germline): MNHEY, SVGEGT. V was clipped by 6 bases and J by 3 bases, with 11 bases between them. DNA for the CDR3: TGTGCCAGCAGCCCCGGGGCCCACACCGGGGAGCTGTTTTTT. Its translation is CASSPGAHTGELFF.

This clone has at least ten counts. This chain links TRBV25-1 with TRBJ2-5; a weak D match, TRBD1 (5 bases). Trimming shortened V by 11 bases and J by 1 base, and 11 bases separated the two germline ends. Per germline, CDR1 MGHDK and CDR2 SYGVNS. The CDR3 consists of 12 residues. The CDR3 reads CAPRVIQETQYF. The CDR3 DNA sequence: TGTGCCCCCAGGGTCATCCAAGAGACCCAGTACTTC.